Listed below are T cell receptor beta chains from one sample, sequenced in a study of shared clonotypes between healthy human individuals. Measured with immunoSEQ multiplex PCR; TCRdb has only the in-frame clones, and not every one. Counted here are roughly 660,000 clones, around 90% occurring once; the ten biggest clones make up 34%. Sequenced: memory CD8+ T cells from PBMCs. The receptors were sampled from a man between 18 and 35 years old in good health. Some clones in this sample may be carry-over from other donors' samples. CDR3s include the opening cysteine and the closing phenylalanine or tryptophan. The order of the fields is J gene, V gene, clone size, D gene, CDR3 DNA, CDR3 protein. A D gene is named only where the DNA matches it firmly. Where a row states a size, it is once, few, many or the class of an expanded clone; other rows omit it.

j_gene: TRBJ2-5
v_gene: TRBV7-9
abundance: NA
d_gene: NA
CDR3nt: TGTGCCAGCAGCGCGAAAGCTGACGTGACCCAAGAGACCCAGTACTTC
CDR3aa: CASSAKADVTQETQYF

j_gene: TRBJ2-2
v_gene: TRBV28
abundance: NA
d_gene: TRBD1
CDR3nt: TGTGCCAGCAGCCGGGGACAGTTTGACACCGGGGAGCTGTTTTTT
CDR3aa: CASSRGQFDTGELFF

j_gene: TRBJ2-1
v_gene: TRBV23-1
abundance: NA
d_gene: NA
CDR3nt: TGCGCCAGCAGTCATCTGCCTCGATCGAACAATGAGCAGTTCTTC
CDR3aa: CASSHLPRSNNEQFF

j_gene: TRBJ1-1
v_gene: TRBV7-9
abundance: NA
d_gene: NA
CDR3nt: TGTGCCAGCAGCTGGTCGGCACCGACTGAAGCTTTCTTT
CDR3aa: CASSWSAPTEAFF

j_gene: TRBJ2-7
v_gene: TRBV27
abundance: NA
d_gene: NA
CDR3nt: TGTGCCAGCAGGTGGCAGGGGTCCACTCTCGAGCAGTACTTC
CDR3aa: CASRWQGSTLEQYF

j_gene: TRBJ2-6
v_gene: TRBV19
abundance: few
d_gene: NA
CDR3nt: TGTGCCAGTAGTATCCTCGGCAGGGTGAGCTCTGGGGCCAACGTCCTGACTTTC
CDR3aa: CASSILGRVSSGANVLTF

j_gene: TRBJ1-1
v_gene: TRBV14
abundance: NA
d_gene: NA
CDR3nt: TGTGCCAGCAGCCAAATTCCCTTTGTCGAGGCTTTCTTT
CDR3aa: CASSQIPFVEAFF

j_gene: TRBJ2-2
v_gene: TRBV10-3
abundance: NA
d_gene: TRBD1
CDR3nt: TGTGCCATCAGTGGGTCTCTCGGACAGGGGGCCTATAAGCACACCGGGGAGCTGTTTTTT
CDR3aa: CAISGSLGQGAYKHTGELFF

j_gene: TRBJ2-7
v_gene: TRBV29-1
abundance: NA
d_gene: TRBD2
CDR3nt: TGCAGCGTCATACTAGCGGGGTCCTACGAGCAGTACTTC
CDR3aa: CSVILAGSYEQYF

j_gene: TRBJ1-2
v_gene: TRBV19
abundance: few
d_gene: TRBD1
CDR3nt: TGTGCCAGTAGTATTGGAGGGGGCGATGGCTACACCTTC
CDR3aa: CASSIGGGDGYTF

j_gene: TRBJ2-7
v_gene: TRBV7-9
abundance: NA
d_gene: NA
CDR3nt: TGTGCCAGCAGCTTAAGTGGAACGTTCGAGCAGTACTTC
CDR3aa: CASSLSGTFEQYF

j_gene: TRBJ2-7
v_gene: TRBV4-1
abundance: NA
d_gene: NA
CDR3nt: TGCGCCAGCAGCCAGGAGGGTGGAAAGTTGGGGTTTCCCTACGAGCAGTACTTC
CDR3aa: CASSQEGGKLGFPYEQYF

j_gene: TRBJ1-1
v_gene: TRBV7-6
abundance: NA
d_gene: NA
CDR3nt: TGTGCCAGCAGCACAGCAGGGCACACTGAAGCTTTCTTT
CDR3aa: CASSTAGHTEAFF

j_gene: TRBJ1-5
v_gene: TRBV10-3
abundance: NA
d_gene: NA
CDR3nt: TGTGCCATCAGTGAATGGGGGAATAGCAATCAGCCCCAGCATTTT
CDR3aa: CAISEWGNSNQPQHF

j_gene: TRBJ2-1
v_gene: TRBV6-1
abundance: NA
d_gene: NA
CDR3nt: TGTGCCAGCAGTGAAAGGACTCGAAATGAGCAGTTCTTC
CDR3aa: CASSERTRNEQFF

j_gene: TRBJ2-1
v_gene: TRBV11-2
abundance: few
d_gene: NA
CDR3nt: TGTGCCAGCAGCTTACGTTCCTACAATGAGCAGTTCTTC
CDR3aa: CASSLRSYNEQFF

j_gene: TRBJ2-3
v_gene: TRBV7-3
abundance: NA
d_gene: NA
CDR3nt: TGTGCCAGCAGCTTAGGCACAGATACGCAGTATTTT
CDR3aa: CASSLGTDTQYF

j_gene: TRBJ2-7
v_gene: TRBV5-1
abundance: NA
d_gene: TRBD1
CDR3nt: TGCGCCAGCAGCTGGACAGGGGCCTCCTACGAGCAGTACTTC
CDR3aa: CASSWTGASYEQYF

j_gene: TRBJ2-1
v_gene: TRBV7-9
abundance: NA
d_gene: TRBD2
CDR3nt: TGTGCCAGCAGCAGATCCTCCGGACTAGCGGGTAATGAGCAGTTCTTC
CDR3aa: CASSRSSGLAGNEQFF

j_gene: TRBJ1-5
v_gene: TRBV27
abundance: few
d_gene: TRBD1
CDR3nt: TGTGCCAGCCCCCTAGGGGGCGGTCAGCCCCAGCATTTT
CDR3aa: CASPLGGGQPQHF

j_gene: TRBJ1-1
v_gene: TRBV7-9
abundance: NA
d_gene: TRBD1
CDR3nt: TGTGCCAGCAGCCCCTCTCGAGGGGGCCCTGAAGCTTTCTTT
CDR3aa: CASSPSRGGPEAFF

j_gene: TRBJ2-1
v_gene: TRBV28
abundance: NA
d_gene: TRBD1
CDR3nt: TGTGCCAGCAGTCGGGGTCAGGGGGCACCTGGGCAGTTCTTC
CDR3aa: CASSRGQGAPGQFF

j_gene: TRBJ2-7
v_gene: TRBV7-8
abundance: NA
d_gene: NA
CDR3nt: TGTGCCAGCAGCCCCCTAGGGGGGAACCACGAGCAGTACTTC
CDR3aa: CASSPLGGNHEQYF

j_gene: TRBJ2-5
v_gene: TRBV7-9
abundance: NA
d_gene: TRBD2
CDR3nt: TGTGCCAGCAGCTTGTCTAGCGGGAGGATGGGTGACGAGACCCAGTACTTC
CDR3aa: CASSLSSGRMGDETQYF

j_gene: TRBJ2-2
v_gene: TRBV5-6
abundance: NA
d_gene: TRBD1
CDR3nt: TGTGCCAGCGAATGGGGACAGGGGCACACCGGGGAGCTGTTTTTT
CDR3aa: CASEWGQGHTGELFF

j_gene: TRBJ2-2
v_gene: TRBV19
abundance: once
d_gene: NA
CDR3nt: TGTGCCAGTAGTATCGGGGCCACCGGGGAGCTGTTTTTT
CDR3aa: CASSIGATGELFF

j_gene: TRBJ2-7
v_gene: TRBV28
abundance: NA
d_gene: NA
CDR3nt: TGTGCCAGCAGTTTTGGGCTTGCAGGGGCCCTTTACGAGCAGTACTTC
CDR3aa: CASSFGLAGALYEQYF

j_gene: TRBJ1-3
v_gene: TRBV6-5
abundance: NA
d_gene: NA
CDR3nt: TGTGCCAGCAGTTACTCCTTCAGGGAGCGGAGAAACACCATATATTTT
CDR3aa: CASSYSFRERRNTIYF

j_gene: TRBJ2-1
v_gene: TRBV7-8
abundance: NA
d_gene: NA
CDR3nt: TGTGCCAGCAGCTTATGGATACAGGGCGGCAATGAGCAGTTCTTC
CDR3aa: CASSLWIQGGNEQFF

j_gene: TRBJ2-6
v_gene: TRBV7-9
abundance: NA
d_gene: TRBD1
CDR3nt: TGTGCCAGCAGCACCAGGGGGATAGGGGCCAACGTCCTGACTTTC
CDR3aa: CASSTRGIGANVLTF

j_gene: TRBJ1-2
v_gene: TRBV6-5
abundance: NA
d_gene: NA
CDR3nt: TGTGCCAGCAGTTACTCCGGGGGGATCTTCTATGGCTACACCTTC
CDR3aa: CASSYSGGIFYGYTF

j_gene: TRBJ1-5
v_gene: TRBV4-3
abundance: once
d_gene: NA
CDR3nt: TGCGCCAGCAGCCAGGAAAATCGAGGGAATCAGCCCCAGCATTTT
CDR3aa: CASSQENRGNQPQHF

j_gene: TRBJ2-7
v_gene: TRBV29-1
abundance: NA
d_gene: NA
CDR3nt: TGCAGCGTACGTCGGGGATTCTACGAGCAGTACTTC
CDR3aa: CSVRRGFYEQYF

j_gene: TRBJ1-1
v_gene: TRBV11-2
abundance: NA
d_gene: NA
CDR3nt: TGTGCCAGCAGCGGGCCGGGAGCTTTCTTT
CDR3aa: CASSGPGAFF

j_gene: TRBJ2-7
v_gene: TRBV19
abundance: once
d_gene: NA
CDR3nt: TGTGCCAGTAGCCCAGGGGACGGTGGGGCCTACGAGCAGTACTTC
CDR3aa: CASSPGDGGAYEQYF

j_gene: TRBJ2-5
v_gene: TRBV11-2
abundance: NA
d_gene: NA
CDR3nt: TGTGCCAGCAGCTTATTTGGCAGCCCTGAGGGGTACTTC
CDR3aa: CASSLFGSPEGYF

j_gene: TRBJ2-1
v_gene: TRBV5-3
abundance: NA
d_gene: NA
CDR3nt: TGTGCCACCCGGGGCCAGAACTGCAATGGTGAGCAGTTCTTC
CDR3aa: CATRGQNCNGEQFF

j_gene: TRBJ2-3
v_gene: TRBV9
abundance: NA
d_gene: NA
CDR3nt: TGTGCCAGCAGCGTAGCCGGGAGCACAGATACGCAGTATTTT
CDR3aa: CASSVAGSTDTQYF

j_gene: TRBJ1-2
v_gene: TRBV13
abundance: NA
d_gene: NA
CDR3nt: TGTGCCAGCAGCTTAGTCTCCCAGACACACCTCTATGGCTACACCTTC
CDR3aa: CASSLVSQTHLYGYTF

j_gene: TRBJ2-3
v_gene: TRBV7-9
abundance: once
d_gene: NA
CDR3nt: TGTGCCAGCAGGCCACGCACAGATACGCAGTATTTT
CDR3aa: CASRPRTDTQYF

j_gene: TRBJ2-7
v_gene: TRBV4-1
abundance: NA
d_gene: TRBD2
CDR3nt: TGCGCCAGCAGTGGGCTCAACGCGGGAGTCTACGAGCAGTACTTC
CDR3aa: CASSGLNAGVYEQYF

j_gene: TRBJ1-1
v_gene: TRBV19
abundance: NA
d_gene: NA
CDR3nt: TGTGCCACCCTAGATACCCGGAACACTGAAGCTTTCTTT
CDR3aa: CATLDTRNTEAFF

j_gene: TRBJ2-7
v_gene: TRBV28
abundance: NA
d_gene: TRBD1
CDR3nt: TGTGCCACTAAAGGGTGGCAGGGGGAGCCCTACGAGCAGTACTTC
CDR3aa: CATKGWQGEPYEQYF

j_gene: TRBJ2-7
v_gene: TRBV27
abundance: NA
d_gene: NA
CDR3nt: TGTGCCAGCAGTCCTGGACCCCTACCCTACGAGCAGTACTTC
CDR3aa: CASSPGPLPYEQYF

j_gene: TRBJ2-3
v_gene: TRBV27
abundance: once
d_gene: NA
CDR3nt: TGTGCCAGCAGACTAGAGGGACGAGGTAGCACAGATACGCAGTATTTT
CDR3aa: CASRLEGRGSTDTQYF

j_gene: TRBJ2-3
v_gene: TRBV2
abundance: NA
d_gene: TRBD1
CDR3nt: TGTGCCAGCAGTGAATTAGACACTACAGGGGGGACAGATACGCAGTATTTT
CDR3aa: CASSELDTTGGTDTQYF

j_gene: TRBJ2-7
v_gene: TRBV19
abundance: NA
d_gene: NA
CDR3nt: TGTGCCAGTAGTATCGGTTACCCCTACGAGCAGTACTTC
CDR3aa: CASSIGYPYEQYF

j_gene: TRBJ2-7
v_gene: TRBV11-2
abundance: NA
d_gene: TRBD1
CDR3nt: TGTGCCAGCAGCTCACGCCAGGACAGGGGGCTAGGGGAGCAGTACTTC
CDR3aa: CASSSRQDRGLGEQYF